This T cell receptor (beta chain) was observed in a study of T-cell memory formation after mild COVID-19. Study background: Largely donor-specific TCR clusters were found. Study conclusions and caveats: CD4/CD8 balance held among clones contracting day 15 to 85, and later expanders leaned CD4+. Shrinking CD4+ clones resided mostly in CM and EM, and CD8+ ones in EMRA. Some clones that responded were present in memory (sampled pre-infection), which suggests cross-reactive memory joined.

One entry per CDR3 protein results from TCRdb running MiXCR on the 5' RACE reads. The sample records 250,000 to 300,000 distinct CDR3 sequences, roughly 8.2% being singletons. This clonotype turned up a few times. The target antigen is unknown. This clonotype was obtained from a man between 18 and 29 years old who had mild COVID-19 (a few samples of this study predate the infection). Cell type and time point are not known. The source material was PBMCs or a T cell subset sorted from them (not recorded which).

The CDR3 DNA reads as TGTGCCAGCTCAAAGTGGGACTACGAGCAGTACGTC. This sequence encodes CASSKWDYEQYV. The rearrangement uses TRBV5-6 and TRBJ2-7; D is uncertain. Trimming stripped 7 bases from V and 3 bases from J, with 11 bases between. Germline V gives CDR1 SGHDT, CDR2 YYEEEE. This CDR3 has 12 amino acids.